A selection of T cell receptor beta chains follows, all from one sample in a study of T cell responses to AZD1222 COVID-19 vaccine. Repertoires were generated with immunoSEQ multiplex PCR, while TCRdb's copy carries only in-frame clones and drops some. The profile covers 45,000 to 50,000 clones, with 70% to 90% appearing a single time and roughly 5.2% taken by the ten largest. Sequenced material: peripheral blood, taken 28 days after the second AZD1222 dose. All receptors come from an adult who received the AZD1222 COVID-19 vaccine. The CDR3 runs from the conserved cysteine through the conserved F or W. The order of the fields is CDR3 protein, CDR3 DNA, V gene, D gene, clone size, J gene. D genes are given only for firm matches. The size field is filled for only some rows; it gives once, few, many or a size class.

CDR3aa: CASSQGDRGFNGYTF; CDR3nt: TGTGCCAGCAGCCAAGGGGACAGGGGGTTTAATGGCTACACCTTC; v_gene: TRBV3-1/TRBV3-2; d_gene: TRBD1; abundance: -; j_gene: TRBJ1-2
CDR3aa: CASSFGGLDNEQFF; CDR3nt: TGCGCCAGCAGCTTCGGGGGGCTTGACAATGAGCAGTTCTTC; v_gene: TRBV5-1; d_gene: -; abundance: -; j_gene: TRBJ2-1
CDR3aa: CASSPGGGADTQYF; CDR3nt: TGTGCCAGCAGCCCCGGAGGGGGGGCGGATACGCAGTATTTT; v_gene: TRBV7-6; d_gene: -; abundance: few; j_gene: TRBJ2-3
CDR3aa: CASRIATGTGRRQEIYEQYF; CDR3nt: TGCGCCAGCAGAATAGCTACCGGGACAGGGAGAAGACAAGAAATTTACGAGCAGTACTTC; v_gene: TRBV5-1; d_gene: TRBD1; abundance: -; j_gene: TRBJ2-7
CDR3aa: CASSSLGNSPLHF; CDR3nt: TGTGCCAGCAGCTCATTGGGGAATTCACCCCTCCACTTT; v_gene: TRBV9; d_gene: -; abundance: -; j_gene: TRBJ1-6
CDR3aa: CASSDRGSEKLFF; CDR3nt: TGTGCCAGTAGCGACAGGGGTTCTGAAAAACTGTTTTTT; v_gene: TRBV19; d_gene: TRBD1; abundance: -; j_gene: TRBJ1-4
CDR3aa: CASSQPTRGNNEQFF; CDR3nt: TGTGCCAGCAGCCAACCCACGAGGGGAAATAATGAGCAGTTCTTC; v_gene: TRBV6-2/TRBV6-3; d_gene: -; abundance: -; j_gene: TRBJ2-1
CDR3aa: CASSPTTGGANEKLFF; CDR3nt: TGTGCCAGCAGCCCCACTACAGGTGGGGCTAATGAAAAACTGTTTTTT; v_gene: TRBV3-1/TRBV3-2; d_gene: -; abundance: few; j_gene: TRBJ1-4
CDR3aa: CASSGDQGVEQFF; CDR3nt: TGTGCCAGCAGCGGCGATCAGGGGGTGGAGCAGTTCTTC; v_gene: TRBV9; d_gene: TRBD1; abundance: -; j_gene: TRBJ2-1
CDR3aa: CASSPSGTPNTGELFF; CDR3nt: TGTGCCAGCAGTCCCTCCGGGACACCGAACACCGGGGAGCTGTTTTTT; v_gene: TRBV6-2/TRBV6-3; d_gene: -; abundance: -; j_gene: TRBJ2-2
CDR3aa: CASSADFSGNTIYF; CDR3nt: TGTGCCAGCAGCGCCGATTTCTCTGGAAACACCATATATTTT; v_gene: TRBV7-9; d_gene: -; abundance: few; j_gene: TRBJ1-3
CDR3aa: CASSLESGASYEQYF; CDR3nt: TGTGCCAGCAGCCTAGAATCCGGGGCTTCCTACGAGCAGTACTTC; v_gene: TRBV7-8; d_gene: -; abundance: few; j_gene: TRBJ2-7
CDR3aa: CASSAWGQTYEQYF; CDR3nt: TGTGCCAGCAGCGCATGGGGACAGACCTACGAGCAGTACTTC; v_gene: TRBV9; d_gene: TRBD1; abundance: -; j_gene: TRBJ2-7
CDR3aa: CASSYQGGSGANVLTF; CDR3nt: TGTGCCAGCAGCTACCAGGGGGGCTCTGGGGCCAACGTCCTGACTTTC; v_gene: TRBV3-1/TRBV3-2; d_gene: -; abundance: -; j_gene: TRBJ2-6
CDR3aa: CSAGGWYEQYF; CDR3nt: TGCAGTGCCGGGGGTTGGTACGAGCAGTACTTC; v_gene: TRBV20-1; d_gene: -; abundance: once; j_gene: TRBJ2-7
CDR3aa: CASRGQATPRQFF; CDR3nt: TGTGCCAGCAGGGGACAGGCTACACCCCGGCAGTTCTTC; v_gene: TRBV6-5; d_gene: TRBD1; abundance: -; j_gene: TRBJ2-1
CDR3aa: CASSLGRGAPRNTGELFF; CDR3nt: TGTGCCAGCAGCTTAGGGCGGGGGGCGCCCCGGAACACCGGGGAGCTGTTTTTT; v_gene: TRBV7-6; d_gene: TRBD2; abundance: once; j_gene: TRBJ2-2
CDR3aa: CASRSGTEYNQPQHF; CDR3nt: TGCGCCAGCAGGTCCGGGACAGAGTACAATCAGCCCCAGCATTTT; v_gene: TRBV4-1; d_gene: TRBD1; abundance: -; j_gene: TRBJ1-5
CDR3aa: CASSQWGGQGSTEAFF; CDR3nt: TGCGCCAGCAGCCAGTGGGGAGGACAGGGGAGTACTGAAGCTTTCTTT; v_gene: TRBV4-1; d_gene: TRBD1; abundance: -; j_gene: TRBJ1-1
CDR3aa: CASRPSSYEQYF; CDR3nt: TGTGCCAGCAGGCCAAGCTCCTACGAGCAGTACTTC; v_gene: TRBV2; d_gene: -; abundance: -; j_gene: TRBJ2-7
CDR3aa: CASSQPGVDEQYF; CDR3nt: TGTGCCAGCAGCCAACCCGGGGTAGACGAGCAGTACTTC; v_gene: TRBV7-9; d_gene: -; abundance: -; j_gene: TRBJ2-7
CDR3aa: CASGLVLGQGVQPQHF; CDR3nt: TGTGCTAGTGGTTTGGTACTAGGACAGGGGGTTCAGCCCCAGCATTTT; v_gene: TRBV12-5; d_gene: TRBD1; abundance: -; j_gene: TRBJ1-5
CDR3aa: CASGPLTGITEAFF; CDR3nt: TGTGCCAGCGGACCCCTAACAGGGATCACTGAAGCTTTCTTT; v_gene: TRBV14; d_gene: -; abundance: -; j_gene: TRBJ1-1
CDR3aa: CASSSTSGVLAKNIQYF; CDR3nt: TGTGCCAGCAGTTCGACTAGCGGGGTACTAGCCAAAAACATTCAGTACTTC; v_gene: TRBV6-2/TRBV6-3; d_gene: TRBD2; abundance: -; j_gene: TRBJ2-4
CDR3aa: CASTLPGQETQYF; CDR3nt: TGTGCCAGCACCCTTCCGGGACAAGAGACCCAGTACTTC; v_gene: TRBV6-5; d_gene: -; abundance: -; j_gene: TRBJ2-5
CDR3aa: CASRFGLAGHYEQYF; CDR3nt: TGTGCAAGTCGCTTCGGACTAGCGGGACATTACGAGCAGTACTTC; v_gene: TRBV12-2; d_gene: -; abundance: once; j_gene: TRBJ2-7
CDR3aa: CASSLQGEANEKLFF; CDR3nt: TGCGCCAGTAGTCTTCAGGGGGAGGCTAATGAAAAACTGTTTTTT; v_gene: TRBV5-1; d_gene: TRBD1; abundance: -; j_gene: TRBJ1-4
CDR3aa: CASSRGSTSGTQFF; CDR3nt: TGTGCCAGTAGTCGAGGATCGACTAGCGGGACTCAGTTCTTC; v_gene: TRBV19; d_gene: TRBD2; abundance: -; j_gene: TRBJ2-1
CDR3aa: CASSLGQGETQYF; CDR3nt: TGTGCCAGCAGCCTGGGACAGGGGGAGACCCAGTACTTC; v_gene: TRBV5-4; d_gene: TRBD1; abundance: once; j_gene: TRBJ2-5
CDR3aa: CASNQDRVTDTQYF; CDR3nt: TGTGCCAGCAACCAGGACAGGGTCACAGATACGCAGTATTTT; v_gene: TRBV5-6; d_gene: TRBD1; abundance: -; j_gene: TRBJ2-3
CDR3aa: CASSPSSGGDTQYF; CDR3nt: TGTGCCAGCAGCCCGTCTAGCGGGGGGGATACGCAGTATTTT; v_gene: TRBV7-3; d_gene: TRBD2; abundance: -; j_gene: TRBJ2-3
CDR3aa: CASSWNPGQVDSYGYTF; CDR3nt: TGCGCCAGCAGCTGGAACCCGGGACAGGTCGATTCGTATGGCTACACCTTC; v_gene: TRBV5-1; d_gene: TRBD1; abundance: -; j_gene: TRBJ1-2
CDR3aa: CASRWGDTEAFF; CDR3nt: TGTGCCAGCAGGTGGGGTGACACTGAAGCTTTCTTT; v_gene: TRBV5-8; d_gene: -; abundance: -; j_gene: TRBJ1-1
CDR3aa: CASSRGTGPVGAKNIQYF; CDR3nt: TGTGCCAGCAGCCGTGGAACAGGGCCCGTTGGGGCCAAAAACATTCAGTACTTC; v_gene: TRBV7-6; d_gene: -; abundance: once; j_gene: TRBJ2-4
CDR3aa: CASSPRTWSYNEQFF; CDR3nt: TGTGCCAGCAGTCCCCGGACTTGGTCCTACAATGAGCAGTTCTTC; v_gene: TRBV27; d_gene: -; abundance: -; j_gene: TRBJ2-1
CDR3aa: CASSIDRGGSWWTEAFF; CDR3nt: TGTGCCAGTAGTATAGATCGGGGGGGCAGCTGGTGGACTGAAGCTTTCTTT; v_gene: TRBV19; d_gene: -; abundance: -; j_gene: TRBJ1-1
CDR3aa: CASSPEGLAGAENEQFF; CDR3nt: TGTGCCAGCAGCCCCGAGGGACTAGCGGGAGCTGAGAATGAGCAGTTCTTC; v_gene: TRBV7-9; d_gene: TRBD2; abundance: -; j_gene: TRBJ2-1
CDR3aa: CASSVGTGRHEKLFF; CDR3nt: TGCGCCAGCAGCGTAGGGACGGGTCGTCATGAAAAACTGTTTTTT; v_gene: TRBV5-1; d_gene: -; abundance: -; j_gene: TRBJ1-4
CDR3aa: CASSPDRGEYSQPQHF; CDR3nt: TGTGCCAGCAGCCCAGACAGGGGGGAGTACAGTCAGCCCCAGCATTTT; v_gene: TRBV7-2; d_gene: TRBD1; abundance: -; j_gene: TRBJ1-5
CDR3aa: CASSDSISAVYNEQFF; CDR3nt: TGTGCCAGCAGTGACTCGATCAGCGCCGTCTACAATGAGCAGTTCTTC; v_gene: TRBV6-4; d_gene: -; abundance: -; j_gene: TRBJ2-1
CDR3aa: CASSVEGFSYGYTF; CDR3nt: TGTGCCAGCAGCGTAGAAGGGTTCAGCTATGGCTACACCTTC; v_gene: TRBV9; d_gene: -; abundance: -; j_gene: TRBJ1-2
CDR3aa: CASSGAGTGQYGYTF; CDR3nt: TGTGCCAGCAGCGGTGCCGGGACAGGGCAATATGGCTACACCTTC; v_gene: TRBV9; d_gene: TRBD1; abundance: -; j_gene: TRBJ1-2
CDR3aa: CASSVEGAGPPYNEQFF; CDR3nt: TGTGCCAGCAGCGTAGAGGGGGCGGGGCCCCCCTACAATGAGCAGTTCTTC; v_gene: TRBV9; d_gene: -; abundance: -; j_gene: TRBJ2-1